This T cell receptor (beta chain) was sequenced for a study of molecular identifiers for immune sequencing clone quantification. The study's findings and limits: Sizes of clones that are highly expanded could be underestimated (if identical TCR molecules share a barcode).

This clonotype was seen many times. What it binds is not known. Trimming cost V 3 bases and J 3 bases, with 9 bases left between them. The CDR3 is made up of 13 amino acids. Per the germline V gene, CDR1 is SGHDN and CDR2 is FVKESK. Previously published methods and listed TCR primers were used for the bulk TCR libraries. TCRdb re-called the PCR reads through MiXCR, storing one row per CDR3 protein. The repertoire holds approximately 550,000 distinct CDR3 sequences, with 20% to 25% as singletons. The authors gated naive CD8 T cells as CD8+CD4-CCR7+CD45RA+ for sorting. This clonotype originated in a human donor in good health. Some libraries in this study had Jurkat cell RNA spiked in. The source material was naive CD8+ T cells from blood, with Jurkat cell RNA spiked in. The subset denotes: FACS-sorted CD8+CD4-CCR7+CD45RA+ naive T cells. This chain links TRBV14 with TRBJ2-7; D is perhaps TRBD2 (6 bases). This CDR3 reads CASSHGAGYEQYF. The CDR3 region has the DNA TGTGCCAGCAGCCATGGAGCGGGCTACGAGCAGTACTTC. Full variable domain (rest looked up from reference TRBV14 and TRBJ2-7): EAGVTQFPSHSVIEKGQTVTLRCDPISGHDNLYWYRRVMGKEIKFLLHFVKESKQDESGMPNNRFLAERTGGTYSTLKVQPAELEDSGVYFCASSHGAGYEQYFGPGTRLTVT.